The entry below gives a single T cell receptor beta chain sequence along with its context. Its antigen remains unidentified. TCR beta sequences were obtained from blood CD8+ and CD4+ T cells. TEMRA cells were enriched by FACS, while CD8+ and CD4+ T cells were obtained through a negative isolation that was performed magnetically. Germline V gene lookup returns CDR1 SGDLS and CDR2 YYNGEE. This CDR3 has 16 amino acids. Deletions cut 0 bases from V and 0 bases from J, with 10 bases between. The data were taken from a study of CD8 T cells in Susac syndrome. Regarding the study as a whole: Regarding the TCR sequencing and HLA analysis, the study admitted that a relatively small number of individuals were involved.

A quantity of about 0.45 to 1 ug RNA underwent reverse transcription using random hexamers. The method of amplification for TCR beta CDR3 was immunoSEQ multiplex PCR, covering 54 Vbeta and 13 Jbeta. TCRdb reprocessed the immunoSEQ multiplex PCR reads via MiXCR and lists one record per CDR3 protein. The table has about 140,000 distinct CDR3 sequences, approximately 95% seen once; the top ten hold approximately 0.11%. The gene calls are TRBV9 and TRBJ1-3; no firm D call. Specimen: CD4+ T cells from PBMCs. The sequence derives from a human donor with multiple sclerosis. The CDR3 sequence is CASSVGLQNSGNTIYF. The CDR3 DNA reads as TGTGCCAGCAGCGTAGGGCTACAAAACTCTGGAAACACCATATATTTT.